One sample yielded the 29 T cell receptor beta chains listed below, sequenced in a study of blood T cell repertoires in COVID-19. Repertoires were generated with immunoSEQ multiplex PCR, while TCRdb's copy carries only in-frame clones and drops some. The table lists approximately 180,000 clones, roughly 80% of them singletons. Source material: PBMCs or T cells enriched from blood (not recorded which). The receptors stem from a woman aged 60-75 years with acute COVID-19.

The V and J genes are TRBV7-2 and TRBJ2-3; D not resolved. Germline CDR1 is SGHTA and CDR2 is FQGNSA. The CDR3 is 12 residues long. Trimming removed 5 bases at V and 2 bases at J, with 5 bases between. The CDR3 region is CASSPFTDTQYF. Here the CDR3 DNA reads TGTGCCAGCAGCCCCTTCACAGATACGCAGTATTTT.

The rearrangement uses TRBV11-2 and TRBJ2-1; D perhaps matches TRBD2 (6 bases). Germline V gene lookup returns CDR1 SGHAT and CDR2 FQNNGV. The CDR3 has 15 residues. V was cut by 1 base and J by 3 bases, with 10 bases left in between. CDR3 protein: CASSLVRGVYNEQFF. CDR3 DNA: TGTGCCAGCAGCTTAGTGCGGGGAGTCTACAATGAGCAGTTCTTC.

V usage is TRBV24-1 and J usage is TRBJ2-3; 10 nucleotides agree with TRBD1. Germline V gene sequence: CDR1 KGHDR, CDR2 SFDVKD. This CDR3 comprises 19 residues. Germline trimming cut 10 bases from V and 3 bases from J; bases unmatched to any gene: 21. The CDR3 region is CATGRAGTGAGLATDTQYF. The CDR3 DNA is TGTGCCACGGGCCGGGCCGGGACAGGGGCCGGACTAGCAACAGATACGCAGTATTTT.

The chain carries TRBV5-1 and TRBJ2-5; D unclear. There are 16 residues in the CDR3. The V gene lost 0 bases and the J gene lost 0 bases, with 12 bases spanning the gap. From germline, CDR1 is SGHRS and CDR2 YFSETQ. As DNA, the CDR3 is TGCGCCAGCAGCTTGGGGTCAGCGAATAACCAAGAGACCCAGTACTTC. It translates to CASSLGSANNQETQYF.

The chain employs TRBV4-1 and TRBJ2-7; 7 nucleotides align to TRBD1. V shed 3 bases and J 3 bases; nucleotides not matched to a gene: 11. The V gene's germline CDR1 is MGHRA and CDR2 YSYEKL. CDR3 length: 16 residues. CDR3: CASSHDSGQRSYEQYF. As DNA, the CDR3 is TGCGCCAGCAGCCATGATTCGGGACAGCGAAGCTACGAGCAGTACTTC.

This sequence joins TRBV6-5 and TRBJ1-2; TRBD1 matches 8 bases. Germline-derived CDR1 and CDR2 are MNHEY and SVGAGI. CDR3 length: 15 residues. The ends lost 5 bases at V and 8 bases at J; junction bases unmatched: 13. CDR3 amino acids: CASSHGQGAIGGYTF. The DNA of the CDR3 is TGTGCCAGCAGTCACGGACAGGGTGCCATTGGGGGCTACACCTTC.

The rearrangement joins TRBV19 to TRBJ1-1, with 8 bases lining up with TRBD1. CDR1 and CDR2 from the germline V gene are LNHDA and SQIVND (reference sequence). With 8 bases clipped from V and 1 base from J, the junction kept 6 bases outside the gene matches. The CDR3 covers 14 residues. The CDR3 DNA reads TGTGCCAGTGCGGGACAGGCTGAGAACACTGAAGCTTTCTTT. It codes for CASAGQAENTEAFF.

This clone was recorded a few times. The rearrangement joins TRBV4-3 to TRBJ2-1; TRBD2 agrees at 8 bases. The V gene end was trimmed by 2 bases and the J gene end by 10 bases; junction bases not matched to a gene: 13. The CDR3 is 16 residues long. Per germline, CDR1 LGHNA and CDR2 YSLEER. The CDR3 is CASSQPGQPGGGEQFF. The CDR3 nucleotides read TGCGCCAGCAGCCAACCCGGGCAGCCGGGAGGGGGGGAGCAGTTCTTC.

This chain connects TRBV29-1 to TRBJ2-2; TRBD1 aligns across 9 bases. V was pared by 6 bases and J by 2 bases, with 7 bases of the junction left unmatched. The germline V gene has CDR1 SQVTM and CDR2 ANQGSEA. The CDR3 runs to 15 residues. The CDR3 DNA sequence: TGCAGCGTCTCATCCACAGGGGGCAACACCGGGGAGCTGTTTTTT. Translated, it gives CSVSSTGGNTGELFF.

The gene calls are TRBV30 and TRBJ1-5, with D possibly TRBD1 on 5 matching bases. The CDR3 extends over 13 amino acids. In germline, CDR1 is GTSNPN, CDR2 SVGIG (reference sequence). With 2 bases removed from V and 4 bases from J, the gap between germline ends came to 9 bases. This CDR3 reads CAWSTGGNQPQHF. The CDR3 DNA is TGTGCCTGGAGTACGGGGGGAAATCAGCCCCAGCATTTT.

The V call is TRBV6-5, the J call TRBJ2-5; tentative D call: TRBD1 (6 bases). V lost 5 bases and J lost 1, with 11 bases in between. Germline V gene data show CDR1 as MNHEY and CDR2 as SVGAGI. The CDR3 consists of 14 residues. The CDR3 DNA sequence: TGTGCCAGCAGTCCTGGACAGACCCAAGAGACCCAGTACTTC. Protein product: CASSPGQTQETQYF.

This chain links TRBV7-2 with TRBJ1-2; possibly TRBD1 for D (6 bases). Germline CDR1 and CDR2: SGHTA and FQGNSA. The CDR3 is made up of 16 amino acids. With 2 bases removed from V and 8 bases from J, the gap between germline ends came to 21 bases. The CDR3 is CASSLYGQSGVYGYTF. The CDR3 DNA sequence: TGTGCCAGCAGCTTATACGGACAGTCTGGGGTCTACGGCTACACCTTC.

The chain carries TRBV19 and TRBJ2-7; D is possibly TRBD1 (5 bases). Germline CDR1 is LNHDA and CDR2 is SQIVND (reference sequence). The CDR3 spans 15 residues. V was shortened by 7 bases and J by 2 bases, with 18 bases between the two germline ends. This CDR3 is CASTRSKQGTYEQYF. CDR3 DNA: TGTGCCAGTACTCGGTCAAAGCAGGGTACCTACGAGCAGTACTTC.

This chain uses TRBV12-3 or TRBV12-4 with TRBJ2-5; 7 bases map to TRBD1. V was pared by 5 bases and J by 4 bases, with 1 base of the junction left unmatched. The CDR3 totals 12 residues. CDR3 coding DNA: TGTGCCAGCAGTCCAGGGGGAGAGACCCAGTACTTC. It codes for CASSPGGETQYF.

The V and J genes are TRBV6-6 and TRBJ2-2; 8 nucleotides agree with TRBD2. Looked up from germline, CDR1 is MNHNY and CDR2 is SVGAGI (reference sequence). This CDR3 contains 15 residues. The junction had 11 bases not matched to a gene; V was cut back by 6 bases and J by 8 bases. This CDR3 reads CASSFGRGAAGELFF. The CDR3 DNA is TGTGCCAGCAGCTTCGGGCGGGGGGCCGCGGGGGAGCTGTTTTTT.

The CDR3 here is CASPFASGRYTDTQYF. DNA of the CDR3: TGTGCCAGCCCCTTTGCTAGCGGGAGGTACACAGATACGCAGTATTTT. The rearrangement uses TRBV2 and TRBJ2-3, with 11 bases identical to TRBD2. Germline V gene lookup returns CDR1 SNHLY and CDR2 FYNNEI. The V and J ends lost 8 bases and 2 bases, in that order; junction bases with no gene match: 9. This CDR3 contains 16 residues.

V and J are TRBV6-6 and TRBJ2-7; 11 bases agree with TRBD2. The CDR3 length is 16 residues. The germline V gene has CDR1 MNHNY and CDR2 SVGAGI (reference sequence). The V gene end was trimmed by 5 bases and the J gene end by 3 bases; junction bases not matched to a gene: 9. The CDR3 DNA reads TGTGCCAGCAGTCGATTTAGCGGGAGGGCCGACTACGAGCAGTACTTC. Translation gives CASSRFSGRADYEQYF.

V and J are TRBV5-4 and TRBJ1-1; D gene uncertain. V was pared by 2 bases and J by 1 base, with 6 bases between. Looked up from germline, CDR1 is SGHNT and CDR2 is YYREEE (reference sequence). The CDR3 is 13 amino acids. The DNA for the CDR3 is TGTGCCAGCAGCTTTGATAGGAACACTGAAGCTTTCTTT. This encodes CASSFDRNTEAFF.

Concerning this clone: The same CDR3 arises from other DNA sequences in this sample as well. The chain carries TRBV19 and TRBJ1-2; no definite D call. The germline CDR1 and CDR2 sequences are LNHDA and SQIVND (reference sequence). The CDR3 runs to 12 residues. V lost 4 bases, J lost 5 bases, and 8 bases lay in between. The DNA for the CDR3 is TGTGCCAGTAGTACTGGAGAATATGGCTACACCTTC. Residues: CASSTGEYGYTF.

V usage is TRBV4-3 and J usage is TRBJ2-1, with a tentative D call TRBD1 (6 bases). Germline CDR1 and CDR2: LGHNA and YSLEER. V gave up 0 bases and J gave up 7 bases, with 19 bases separating them. The CDR3 runs to 17 residues. The DNA of the CDR3 is TGCGCCAGCAGCCAAGAGCCCGTGAGCAGGGGCGGGAATGAGCAGTTCTTC. It translates to CASSQEPVSRGGNEQFF.

The chain combines TRBV5-1 with TRBJ2-2; 7 nucleotides align to TRBD1. The CDR3 length is 14 residues. Germline V gives CDR1 SGHRS, CDR2 YFSETQ. The V gene end was trimmed by 4 bases and the J gene end by 5 bases; junction bases not matched to a gene: 5. The CDR3 bases are TGCGCCAGCAGCGCAGACAGGGTGACCGGGGAGCTGTTTTTT. This sequence encodes CASSADRVTGELFF. Combining the CDR3 with reference TRBV5-1 and TRBJ2-2 gives the whole variable domain KAGVTQTPRYLIKTRGQQVTLSCSPISGHRSVSWYQQTPGQGLQFLFEYFSETQRNKGNFPGRFSGRQFSNSRSEMNVSTLELGDSALYLCASSADRVTGELFFGEGSRLTVL.

This clone was found a few times. The chain links TRBV9 to TRBJ2-2, with 7 bases matching TRBD1. V lost 4 bases, J lost 7 bases, and 10 bases stayed unmatched. CDR1 and CDR2 from the germline V gene are SGDLS and YYNGEE. The CDR3 sequence is 15 residues long. CDR3: CASSPGTAAGGELFF. As DNA, the CDR3 is TGTGCCAGCAGCCCAGGGACAGCGGCGGGCGGGGAGCTGTTTTTT.

This chain connects TRBV28 to TRBJ2-1; D ambiguous. CDR1 and CDR2 (germline): MDHEN, SYDVKM. This CDR3 is 12 amino acids long. V was clipped by 0 bases and J by 7 bases, with 4 bases between them. In DNA form, the CDR3 reads TGTGCCAGCAGTTTATGGTCTAATGAGCAGTTCTTC. Amino acids: CASSLWSNEQFF.

This clone is a singleton in its sample. The chain joins TRBV7-9 to TRBJ1-5, with D hard to call. Germline assignment: CDR1 SEHNR and CDR2 FQNEAQ (reference sequence). The V end lost 2 bases, the J end lost 5 bases, and 7 bases lay between the germline ends. The CDR3 is made up of 13 amino acids. CDR3 sequence reads: CASSLRGDQPQHF. Written as DNA, the CDR3 is TGTGCCAGCAGCTTACGGGGAGATCAGCCCCAGCATTTT.

This clone came up a few times. The rearrangement joins TRBV28 to TRBJ1-6; TRBD1 agrees at 8 bases. The CDR3 runs 15 residues. The germline gives CDR1 MDHEN, CDR2 SYDVKM. The J segment lost 14 bases and the V segment lost 8 bases, leaving 17 bases of the junction unmatched. Here the CDR3 reads CASEQRDRGALALHF. The CDR3 DNA is TGTGCCAGCGAGCAGCGAGACAGGGGAGCTCTAGCCCTCCACTTT.

The CDR3 loop reads CATLLGVGNQPQHF. The CDR3 nucleotides are TGTGCCACACTACTCGGGGTGGGCAATCAGCCCCAGCATTTT. This rearrangement joins TRBV28 to TRBJ1-5; D gene uncertain. CDR3 length equals 14 residues. Germline lookup yields CDR1 MDHEN and CDR2 SYDVKM. V lost 10 bases and J 2 bases, leaving 15 bases between the germline ends.

This chain links TRBV5-5 with TRBJ2-2; D is ambiguous. The germline V and J ends were trimmed by 1 base and 5 bases, with 6 bases remaining between them. Germline CDR1 and CDR2: SGHKS and YYEKEE (reference sequence). CDR3 length: 13 residues. The CDR3 here is CASSLTETGELFF. The CDR3 bases are TGTGCCAGCAGCTTGACAGAAACCGGGGAGCTGTTTTTT.

The V call is TRBV7-7, the J call TRBJ2-5; TRBD2 aligns across 12 bases. V was clipped by 4 bases and J by 2 bases; unmatched bases: 5. There are 16 residues in the CDR3. Germline assignment: CDR1 SSHAT and CDR2 FNYEAQ (reference sequence). The CDR3 protein is CASSSGLAGKQETQYF. CDR3 coding DNA: TGTGCCAGCAGCTCAGGACTAGCGGGGAAACAAGAGACCCAGTACTTC.

The chain recombines TRBV24-1 with TRBJ1-1; 7 bases fit TRBD1. V dropped 3 bases and J dropped 1; count of bases not matched to a gene: 4. This CDR3 spans 15 amino acids. CDR1 and CDR2 from the germline V gene are KGHDR and SFDVKD. The CDR3 protein is CATSDPNRGNTEAFF. In nucleotides, the CDR3 is TGTGCCACCAGTGATCCGAACAGGGGGAACACTGAAGCTTTCTTT.